This T cell receptor beta chain appears in the sequencing data of a study of T cell repertoires in aging, cancer and after chemotherapy. TCR beta rearrangements were amplified from peripheral blood genomic DNA. TRB rearrangements spanning V, D and J were amplified using mixed TRB-A/B primers. TCRdb reprocessed the multiplex PCR reads with MiXCR, giving one entry per CDR3 protein. This table holds 9,300 or so distinct CDR3 sequences, 20% to 30% found once. Unmatched junction bases numbered 5, after V lost 4 bases and J lost 5 bases. CDR1 is SEHNR, CDR2 FQNEAQ, per germline (reference sequence). The CDR3 has 14 amino acids.

This receptor was obtained from a human donor with a blood cancer. The donor label of this sample is uncertain. The sample taken for sequencing was blood. The V and J genes are TRBV7-9 and TRBJ1-5, with 7 nucleotides matching TRBD1. This CDR3 reads CASSSDRRYQPQHF. The CDR3 DNA is TGTGCCAGCAGCTCGGACAGGAGGTATCAGCCCCAGCATTTT.